The entry below gives a single T cell receptor (beta chain) sequence along with its context. The target antigen is unknown. The data were obtained in a study of shared clonotypes between healthy human individuals. As for the study in general: Three plates each covered CD4 naive and memory; CD8 naive two, CD8 memory one. Overall study findings and caveats: Donor clonotype sharing was expected to depend on sequencing depth.

Germline CDR1 is SGHAT and CDR2 is FQNNGV. There are 15 residues in the CDR3. Trimming stripped 5 bases from V and 0 bases from J, with 13 bases between. The assay used deep level. Some clones are missing from TCRdb's copy, which holds only in-frame ones; the method was immunoSEQ multiplex PCR. Here the sample spans more than 2 million clones, over 85% being singletons. CD45RO-negative, CCR7-positively selected cells formed the naive CD8 fraction, excluding terminally differentiated effector memory CD45RA+ cells. This clonotype originated in a man between 18 and 29 years old in good health. The sequenced material came from naive CD8+ T cells sorted from blood. This chain connects TRBV11-2 to TRBJ1-1; D is possibly TRBD1 (6 bases). Here the CDR3 DNA reads TGTGCCAGCAGCCTAACAGGGCTTTTGAACACTGAAGCTTTCTTT. Its translation is CASSLTGLLNTEAFF. Using reference TRBV11-2 and TRBJ1-1 for the parts outside the CDR3, the full variable domain is EAGVAQSPRYKIIEKRQSVAFWCNPISGHATLYWYQQILGQGPKLLIQFQNNGVVDDSQLPKDRFSAERLKGVDSTLKIQPAKLEDSAVYLCASSLTGLLNTEAFFGQGTRLTVV.